A selection of T cell receptor beta chains follows, all from one sample in a study of T cell responses to AZD1222 COVID-19 vaccine. Libraries were prepared by immunoSEQ multiplex PCR; TCRdb keeps only in-frame clonotypes and omits some of them. The table lists 110,000 to 150,000 clones, around 90% of them singletons. This material consisted of peripheral blood, taken 28 days after the second AZD1222 dose. These receptors were collected from an adult who received the AZD1222 COVID-19 vaccine. Both conserved end residues are part of each CDR3. A D gene is named only where the DNA matches it firmly. Some rows have no size entry. The others give once, few or many, or a class for an expanded clone.

J gene,clone size,V gene,D gene,CDR3 length,CDR3 DNA,CDR3 protein
TRBJ1-5,-,TRBV19,TRBD1,17,TGTGCCAGTAGTATCCCCTCAGGACAGGGCCCCAATCAGCCCCAGCATTTT,CASSIPSGQGPNQPQHF
TRBJ2-7,-,TRBV7-3,-,15,TGTGCCAGCAGCCCGAACCGGGACACAGCCTACGAGCAGTACTTC,CASSPNRDTAYEQYF
TRBJ2-7,-,TRBV27,TRBD1,15,TGTGCCAGCAGTTTGGGGACAGGGGGCATGAACGAGCAGTACTTC,CASSLGTGGMNEQYF
TRBJ2-3,-,TRBV10-3,-,14,TGTGCCATCAGTGATGGGTCTAGCACAGATACGCAGTATTTT,CAISDGSSTDTQYF
TRBJ2-7,once,TRBV11-2,TRBD2,16,TGTGCCAGCAGCTTAGGCGGGGGGACCGGCTCCTACGAGCAGTACTTC,CASSLGGGTGSYEQYF
TRBJ2-7,-,TRBV28,-,13,TGTGCCAGCGGGACGGTGAGCTCCTACGAGCAGTACTTC,CASGTVSSYEQYF
TRBJ2-7,once,TRBV30,-,14,TGTGCCTGGAGGGCCCCCCTGGGGCGATACGAGCAGTACTTC,CAWRAPLGRYEQYF
TRBJ2-3,few,TRBV5-1,-,14,TGCGCCAGCAGCCTCAGACTACCCACAGATACGCAGTATTTT,CASSLRLPTDTQYF
TRBJ2-7,-,TRBV27,-,15,TGTGCCAGCAGTTTACTGGTCCCCCTTGCGAACGAGCAGTACTTC,CASSLLVPLANEQYF
TRBJ1-5,-,TRBV3-1/TRBV3-2,-,16,TGTGCCAGCAGCTCACCCGGGGGGGGTGACAATCAGCCCCAGCATTTT,CASSSPGGGDNQPQHF
TRBJ2-3,-,TRBV7-3,TRBD2,12,TGTGCCAGCAGCGCGGGGGGATATACGCAGTATTTT,CASSAGGYTQYF
TRBJ2-1,-,TRBV11-2,TRBD2,15,TGTGCCAGCAGCCGGACTAGCGGGAGAGACAATGAGCAGTTCTTC,CASSRTSGRDNEQFF
TRBJ1-3,-,TRBV5-1,-,14,TGCGCCAGCAGCTTGTTCGGGTCTGGAAACACCATATATTTT,CASSLFGSGNTIYF